The 5 T cell receptor beta chains listed next were all sequenced from one sample in a study of blood T cell repertoires in COVID-19. Sequenced by immunoSEQ multiplex PCR; TCRdb stores in-frame clones only, minus some. The data show about 200,000 clones, 80% to 90% seen once. Sequenced material: peripheral blood. The receptors were gathered from a woman in her 70s with acute or convalescent COVID-19.

The CDR3 region has the DNA TGTGCCAGCAGTTACTCAATAACAGGGGGCAGGTACGAGCAGTACTTC. Its translation: CASSYSITGGRYEQYF. V gene TRBV6-6 combines with J gene TRBJ2-7; 9 bases are shared with TRBD1. In germline, CDR1 is MNHNY, CDR2 SVGAGI (reference sequence). V lost 0 bases and J lost 4; bases outside the gene matches: 7. There are 16 residues in the CDR3.

The chain has TRBV7-2 and TRBJ2-5; possibly TRBD2 for D (7 bases). Germline CDR1 SGHTA, CDR2 FQGNSA. The ends were cut back, 5 bases at V and 3 bases at J, with 19 bases in the middle. The CDR3 consists of 16 residues. CDR3 loop: CASSPPPGGNKETQYF. CDR3 sequence (DNA): TGTGCCAGCAGCCCCCCCCCGGGGGGCAATAAAGAGACCCAGTACTTC.

The rearrangement joins TRBV7-2 to TRBJ2-5, with 15 bases fitting TRBD2. The V gene end was trimmed by 3 bases and the J gene end by 7 bases; junction bases not matched to a gene: 6. This CDR3 contains 16 residues. Per the germline V gene, CDR1 is SGHTA and CDR2 is FQGNSA. The CDR3 nucleotides are TGTGCCAGCAGCTTTCGGGGGACTAGCGGGGGGACGACCCAGTACTTC. Translated, it gives CASSFRGTSGGTTQYF.

The chain couples TRBV11-2 to TRBJ1-2; 7 bases align to TRBD1. Losses at the gene ends were 1 base for V and 8 bases for J; bases not matched to a gene: 7. CDR1 is SGHAT, CDR2 FQNNGV, per germline. The CDR3 loop spans 14 amino acids. In DNA form, the CDR3 reads TGTGCCAGCAGCTTAGTAGCCAGGGGGTACGGCTACACCTTC. Amino acid sequence: CASSLVARGYGYTF.

The chain carries TRBV18 and TRBJ1-3, with 9 bases aligning to TRBD1. CDR1 is KGHSH, CDR2 LQKENI, per germline. The CDR3 runs 18 residues. With 2 bases clipped from V and 0 bases from J, the junction kept 8 bases outside the gene matches. DNA for the CDR3: TGTGCCAGCTCACCATTACAGGGGGCCTTACCCTCTGGAAACACCATATATTTT. Amino acid sequence: CASSPLQGALPSGNTIYF.